This note documents a single T cell receptor beta chain sequence. The data derive from a study of T cell changes during pregnancy in multiple sclerosis. Germline lookup yields CDR1 LNHDA and CDR2 SQIVND (reference sequence). CDR3 length equals 15 residues. The V and J ends lost 3 bases and 7 bases respectively, with 16 bases between them. Produced via immunoSEQ multiplex PCR; TCRdb's table is partial and in-frame only. The table lists 70,000 to 80,000 clones, less than 90% of them singletons, with approximately 3.5% in the top ten. The V and J genes are TRBV19 and TRBJ2-1; the D gene is possibly TRBD1 (5 bases). Material: peripheral blood, obtained before pregnancy. The sequence derives from a female donor with multiple sclerosis, enrolled in a pregnancy study. CDR3 in amino acids: CASSMEGAQWNEQFF. CDR3 nucleotides: TGTGCCAGTAGTATGGAAGGGGCCCAGTGGAATGAGCAGTTCTTC.